This T cell receptor beta chain was retrieved from a study of T cells in women clearing cervical HPV infection. Repertoires were generated with immunoSEQ multiplex PCR, while TCRdb's copy carries only in-frame clones and drops some. The sample data list 20,000 to 25,000 clones. V dropped 4 bases and J dropped 3 bases, with 10 bases sitting between them. CDR1 is MNHNS and CDR2 is SASEGT in the germline V gene. The CDR3 contains 14 residues. Points from the study as a whole: Cases carried less TRBV6-7 than controls: approximately 0.1% versus 0.16%.

Concerning this clone itself: No antigen is known for it. The CDR3 extends 3 residues past the end of the read, so its final part is completed from the germline J gene.

This clonotype originated in a woman aged 18-70 years with a cervical HPV16 infection that either progressed to CIN3+ or cleared (not recorded which). The chain links TRBV6-1 to TRBJ1-5; D not certain. Sequenced material: blood buffy coat. The CDR3 bases that were read are TGTGCCAGCAGTGGATCAGGATCCAATCAGCCC. As protein: CASSGSGSNQP. The complete CDR3 protein is CASSGSGSNQPQHF.